The 24 T cell receptor beta chains reported below all come from one sample, sequenced in a study of CD8+CD57+ T cells in acquired aplastic anemia. Genomic DNA provided the template from which TCR beta VDJ and CDR3 profiles were obtained. Using its own MiXCR run on the reads, TCRdb lists one record per CDR3 protein. The table includes approximately 180,000 distinct CDR3 sequences, around 50% detected once. Previously, flow cytometry had revealed CD8+CD57+ cell expansion in the patients chosen for sequencing. Sequenced input: sorted CD4+, CD8+, or CD8+CD57+ T cells (not recorded which) from PBMCs. All receptors derive from a human donor with aplastic anemia.

Notes on this clonotype: A junction end diverges from the germline sequence, so it may reflect a read error. The chain combines TRBV7-9 with TRBJ1-2, with unresolved D. This CDR3 comprises 12 residues. Germline V gene sequence: CDR1 SEHNR, CDR2 FQNEAQ (reference sequence). CDR3: CASSNAPNGYTF. For the CDR3, the DNA is TGCGCCAGCAGCAACGCACCAAATGGCTACACCTTC.

This clonotype was seen ten or more times. This rearrangement joins TRBV6-1 to TRBJ1-6; no definite D call. The V gene lost 6 bases and the J gene lost 9 bases, with 15 bases spanning the gap. The CDR3 runs 14 residues. The germline V gene encodes CDR1 MNHNS and CDR2 SASEGT. As DNA, the CDR3 is TGTGCCAGCAGGGACGGATACGCGAGTTCACCCCTCCACTTT. This translates into CASRDGYASSPLHF.

A few counts support this clonotype. The chain joins TRBV9 to TRBJ2-3; D ambiguous. Germline V gene lookup returns CDR1 SGDLS and CDR2 YYNGEE. The V and J ends lost 0 bases and 4 bases respectively, with 9 bases between them. The CDR3 has 14 amino acids. The DNA of the CDR3 is TGTGCCAGCAGCGTAGAGGGTAGAGCAGATACGCAGTATTTT. This gives the protein CASSVEGRADTQYF.

The rearrangement joins TRBV11-2 to TRBJ1-6, with TRBD1 matching over 10 bases. This CDR3 contains 16 residues. In germline, CDR1 is SGHAT, CDR2 FQNNGV. J was trimmed by 7 bases and V by 4 bases; bases with no gene match: 7. The CDR3 DNA reads as TGTGCCAGCAGCTGGAATTGGGACAGGGGCAATTCACCCCTCCACTTT. Translating it yields CASSWNWDRGNSPLHF.

V usage is TRBV2 and J usage is TRBJ1-1; weak D call: TRBD1 (5 bases). There are 14 residues in the CDR3. Trimming removed 8 bases at V and 10 bases at J, with 23 bases between. From germline, CDR1 is SNHLY and CDR2 FYNNEI. This chain's CDR3 is CASSAGLSARAAFF. In DNA, the CDR3 is TGTGCCAGCTCGGCAGGGTTATCGGCTCGTGCAGCTTTCTTT.

The J gene is TRBJ2-7, the V gene TRBV9; the D call may be TRBD1 or TRBD2 (5 bases each). This CDR3 region has 14 residues. Germline CDR1 is SGDLS and CDR2 is YYNGEE. V lost 4 bases and J 3 bases, leaving 14 bases between the germline ends. The CDR3 nucleotides are TGTGCCAGCAGCCCCGAGGGGATCGGCTACGAGCAGTACTTC. It specifies CASSPEGIGYEQYF.

The chain joins TRBV10-3 to TRBJ2-2; the match to TRBD1 covers 7 bases. The J segment lost 3 bases and the V segment lost 6 bases, leaving 10 bases of the junction unmatched. CDR1 is ENHRY, CDR2 SYGVKD, per germline. This CDR3 region has 16 residues. The CDR3 coding sequence is TGTGCCATCAGGGCAGGGGGTGGTTCGGACACCGGGGAGCTGTTTTTT. Translation: CAIRAGGGSDTGELFF.

The genes are TRBV5-5 and TRBJ1-6; D possibly corresponds to TRBD1 (6 bases). CDR1 and CDR2 from the germline V gene are SGHKS and YYEKEE (reference sequence). Deletions cut 2 bases from V and 9 bases from J, with 18 bases between. The length of the CDR3 is 16 residues. CDR3 region: CASSFGRGGGISPLHF. The CDR3, as DNA: TGTGCCAGCAGCTTCGGCAGGGGAGGAGGAATTTCACCCCTCCACTTT.

The sample holds a few counts of this clonotype. The chain employs TRBV10-3 and TRBJ2-7; 15 nucleotides align to TRBD2. From germline, CDR1 is ENHRY and CDR2 SYGVKD. V shed 9 bases, J shed 4 bases, and the junction held 1 base outside the gene matches. The CDR3 sequence is 13 residues long. CDR3 in DNA: TGTGCCATTGGGACTAGCGGGAGGTACGAGCAGTACTTC. The encoded protein is CAIGTSGRYEQYF.

This sequence joins TRBV10-3 and TRBJ2-3; a possible D gene is TRBD2 (6 bases). Germline CDR1 and CDR2: ENHRY and SYGVKD. V was pared by 6 bases and J by 1 base, with 8 bases between. This CDR3 has 13 residues. CDR3 residues: CAIRASGTDTQYF. For the CDR3, the DNA is TGTGCCATCAGGGCTAGCGGCACAGATACGCAGTATTTT.

This clonotype was observed a few times. J is TRBJ1-2 and V is TRBV5-4; D perhaps matches TRBD1 (5 bases). Trimming took 4 bases from V and 2 from J, leaving 15 bases between them. Germline loops: CDR1 SGHNT, CDR2 YYREEE (reference sequence). This CDR3 spans 15 amino acids. The CDR3 spells CASSLAGHQNYGYTF. The CDR3 DNA reads as TGTGCCAGCAGCCTAGCGGGGCACCAGAACTATGGCTACACCTTC.

There are a few counts of this clonotype. The chain links TRBV25-1 to TRBJ2-5, with D tentatively TRBD1 (7 bases). This CDR3 contains 14 residues. CDR1 and CDR2 from the germline V gene are MGHDK and SYGVNS. Trimming took 3 bases from V and 2 from J, leaving 10 bases between them. This CDR3 reads CASSDPGGQETQYF. The CDR3 coding sequence is TGTGCCAGCAGTGATCCAGGGGGGCAAGAGACCCAGTACTTC.

The rearrangement joins TRBV2 to TRBJ1-5; no clear D. The ends were cut back, 1 base at V and 3 bases at J, with 10 bases in the middle. In germline, CDR1 is SNHLY, CDR2 FYNNEI. This CDR3 is 15 amino acids long. CDR3 nucleotides: TGTGCCAGCAGTGAAGTTTTCGCCGTCAATCAGCCCCAGCATTTT. This sequence encodes CASSEVFAVNQPQHF.

The CDR3 loop is CASSVATWQGPMDEQFF. The CDR3 nucleotides read TGTGCCAGCAGCGTAGCTACGTGGCAGGGACCCATGGATGAGCAGTTCTTC. This sequence joins TRBV9 and TRBJ2-1, with D tentatively TRBD1 or TRBD2 (5 bases each). The CDR3 length is 17 residues. Germline assignment: CDR1 SGDLS and CDR2 YYNGEE. The V end lost 0 bases, the J end lost 8 bases, and 21 bases lay between the germline ends. Variable domain in full (rest from reference TRBV9 and TRBJ2-1): DSGVTQTPKHLITATGQRVTLRCSPRSGDLSVYWYQQSLDQGLQFLIQYYNGEERAKGNILERFSAQQFPDLHSELNLSSLELGDSALYFCASSVATWQGPMDEQFFGPGTRLTVL.

The V gene is TRBV27, the J gene TRBJ2-1; 10 bases align to TRBD2. Germline CDR1 MNHEY, CDR2 SMNVEV (reference sequence). The length of the CDR3 is 15 residues. V lost 6 bases, J lost 7 bases, and 9 bases stayed unmatched. This chain's CDR3 is CASSKGLANPNEQFF. The CDR3 nucleotides read TGTGCCAGCAGCAAGGGACTAGCGAATCCGAATGAGCAGTTCTTC.

This clonotype was picked up a small number of times. The CDR3 DNA reads as TGTGCCAGCAGCCTCGCCGGGACAGGAGTCTATGGCTACACCTTC. Protein product: CASSLAGTGVYGYTF. The chain couples TRBV27 to TRBJ1-2; the match to TRBD1 covers 8 bases. V shed 6 bases and J 4 bases; nucleotides not matched to a gene: 10. Germline CDR1 reads MNHEY; CDR2 reads SMNVEV (reference sequence). The length of the CDR3 is 15 residues.

With respect to this clonotype: The germline gene is not matched at one end of the junction; a read error may be the cause. The CDR3: CASGPAGGFPGASVLTF. The CDR3 region has the DNA TGTGCCAGCGGTCCCGCCGGGGGATTTCCTGGGGCCAGCGTCCTGACTTTC. V and J are TRBV2 and TRBJ2-6; TRBD2 might be the D (6 bases). The CDR3 extends over 17 amino acids. Germline CDR1 SNHLY, CDR2 FYNNEI. The full variable domain, in which reference TRBV2 and TRBJ2-6 provide the parts outside the CDR3, is EPEVTQTPSHQVTQMGQEVILRCVPISNHLYFYWYRQILGQKVEFLVSFYNNEISEKSEIFDDQFSVERPDGSNFTLKIRSTKLEDSAMYFCASGPAGGFPGASVLTFGAGSRLTVL.

This clonotype was detected only once. The DNA for the CDR3 is TGCAGTGCTAGAGGACCGAATGAGCAGTTCTTC. The encoded protein is CSARGPNEQFF. V usage is TRBV20-1 and J usage is TRBJ2-1; D uncertain. Deletions cut 1 base from V and 7 bases from J, with 5 bases between. Germline V gene data show CDR1 as DFQATT and CDR2 as SNEGSKA (reference sequence). The CDR3 extends over 11 amino acids.

The chain links TRBV7-9 to TRBJ1-1; D may be TRBD1 (6 bases). The V end was cut by 0 bases, the J end by 7 bases, with 9 bases between. CDR1 SEHNR and CDR2 FQNEAQ come from the germline V gene (reference sequence). There are 13 residues in the CDR3. In DNA, the CDR3 is TGTGCCAGCAGCTTAGCGATACAGGGTGAAGCTTTCTTT. This encodes CASSLAIQGEAFF.

The gene calls are TRBV10-3 and TRBJ1-2; unclear D gene. This CDR3 is 13 amino acids long. Per the germline V gene, CDR1 is ENHRY and CDR2 is SYGVKD. Trimming removed 8 bases at V and 4 bases at J, with 14 bases between. DNA for the CDR3: TGTGCCATCTCAGAGGGAGGCGGCTATGGCTACACCTTC. Its translation is CAISEGGGYGYTF.

This clonotype was observed at least ten times. The rearrangement joins TRBV7-6 to TRBJ1-2; D is unresolved. The CDR3 covers 15 residues. The ends were cut back, 1 base at V and 5 bases at J, with 14 bases in the middle. Germline lookup yields CDR1 SGHVS and CDR2 FNYEAQ. CDR3: CASSLGSAGSYGYTF. The CDR3 DNA is TGTGCCAGCAGCTTAGGCTCGGCAGGAAGTTATGGCTACACCTTC.

In its sample, this clonotype was seen many times. V gene TRBV5-1 combines with J gene TRBJ1-4; no clear D gene. Trimming removed 4 bases at V and 2 bases at J, with 12 bases between. The germline CDR1 and CDR2 sequences are SGHRS and YFSETQ. CDR3 length: 15 residues. The CDR3 protein is CASSDALGTNEKLFF. CDR3 sequence (DNA): TGCGCCAGCAGCGACGCTCTTGGGACTAATGAAAAACTGTTTTTT.

The chain links TRBV28 to TRBJ2-7; possibly TRBD1 or TRBD2 for D (6 bases each). With 8 bases removed from V and 3 bases from J, the gap between germline ends came to 20 bases. The V gene's germline CDR1 is MDHEN and CDR2 SYDVKM. CDR3 length: 15 amino acids. Written as DNA, the CDR3 is TGTGCCAGCGGTGAAGGGGGGCTGAGGGGCTACGAGCAGTACTTC. The encoded protein is CASGEGGLRGYEQYF.

The chain couples TRBV19 to TRBJ1-2; 8 bases are a match to TRBD1. V lost 1 base, J lost 6 bases, and 1 base stayed unmatched. CDR3 length equals 13 residues. Germline assignment: CDR1 LNHDA and CDR2 SQIVND (reference sequence). This CDR3 is CASSIGTGNGYTF. The CDR3 DNA reads TGTGCCAGTAGTATAGGGACAGGGAATGGCTACACCTTC.